Shown below are 30 T cell receptor beta chains from a single sample sequenced in a study of blood T cell repertoires in COVID-19. The assay was immunoSEQ multiplex PCR, and TCRdb's table has in-frame clones only and misses some. This table holds about 410,000 clones, roughly 88% found once. Input material: peripheral blood. The receptor source for this set is a woman in her 30s with active or convalescent COVID-19.

The J gene is TRBJ2-7, the V gene TRBV6-6; 7 bases line up with TRBD1. This CDR3 has 14 residues. CDR1 is MNHNY, CDR2 SVGAGI, per germline (reference sequence). V was pared by 5 bases and J by 6 bases, with 10 bases of the junction left unmatched. Here the CDR3 DNA reads TGTGCCAGCAGTACTGGGGACAGAGCGGCCGAGCAGTACTTC. Encoded protein: CASSTGDRAAEQYF.

Turning to this clone: The sample holds other DNA sequences that translate to the same CDR3. The V gene is TRBV3-1 (or the pseudogene TRBV3-2), the J gene TRBJ2-7; D might be TRBD2 (6 bases). CDR1 is LGHDT and CDR2 is YNNKEL in the germline V gene (reference sequence). V lost 4 bases, J lost 0 bases, and 10 bases lay in between. This CDR3 region has 14 residues. The CDR3 reads CASSPGTGSYEQYF. The CDR3 region has the DNA TGTGCCAGCAGCCCCGGGACTGGCTCCTACGAGCAGTACTTC.

The chain uses TRBV4-1 and TRBJ2-5; 7 bases line up with TRBD2. Germline CDR1 is MGHRA and CDR2 is YSYEKL. The CDR3 extends over 14 amino acids. V lost 1 base, J lost 2 bases, and 1 base stayed unmatched. CDR3 DNA: TGCGCCAGCAGCCAAGTGGGACTACAAGAGACCCAGTACTTC. Translation: CASSQVGLQETQYF.

The genes are TRBV27 and TRBJ2-7, with 8 bases fitting TRBD1. V lost 5 bases, J lost 7 bases, and 10 bases stayed unmatched. Germline V CDR1 and CDR2: MNHEY, SMNVEV (reference sequence). The CDR3 is made up of 14 amino acids. CDR3 loop: CASSPRDRPGEQYF. The CDR3 DNA reads as TGTGCCAGCAGTCCCAGGGACAGGCCTGGGGAGCAGTACTTC.

This clone was recorded only once. This chain connects TRBV4-2 to TRBJ2-1; the D gene is possibly TRBD2 (7 bases). Trimming shortened V by 0 bases and J by 5 bases, and 17 bases separated the two germline ends. The CDR3 totals 17 residues. The germline CDR1 and CDR2 sequences are LGHNA and YNFKEQ. CDR3 nucleotide sequence: TGTGCCAGCAGCCAAGATCTTAGGGGGAGGGCCGACAATGAGCAGTTCTTC. Its translation is CASSQDLRGRADNEQFF.

The genes are TRBV2 and TRBJ1-2; the match to TRBD1 covers 8 bases. This CDR3 is built from 12 residues. Germline V gene sequence: CDR1 SNHLY, CDR2 FYNNEI. Losses at the gene ends were 7 bases for V and 8 bases for J; bases not matched to a gene: 6. The CDR3 loop is CASTQGARGYTF. CDR3 nucleotides: TGTGCCAGCACCCAGGGGGCTCGGGGCTACACCTTC.

The V call is TRBV10-2, the J call TRBJ1-5; TRBD1 is a possible D gene (5 bases). Germline V gene lookup returns CDR1 WSHSY and CDR2 SAAADI. The CDR3 has 15 amino acids. The V and J ends lost 8 bases and 0 bases respectively, with 14 bases between them. The CDR3 reads CASGIDSNSNQPQHF. The CDR3 bases are TGCGCCAGCGGAATAGACAGTAATAGCAATCAGCCCCAGCATTTT.

The J gene is TRBJ1-1, the V gene TRBV2; D gene uncertain. CDR1 is SNHLY and CDR2 is FYNNEI in the germline V gene. The CDR3 covers 15 residues. Trimming removed 1 base from V and 1 base from J, with 10 bases in between. The CDR3 region has the DNA TGTGCCAGCAGTGAAGGTCCGGGTAAGAACACTGAAGCTTTCTTT. Protein sequence: CASSEGPGKNTEAFF.

The gene calls are TRBV5-6 and TRBJ1-1; TRBD1 aligns across 7 bases. Germline V CDR1 and CDR2: SGHDT, YYEEEE. The CDR3 extends over 17 amino acids. Trimming cost V 2 bases and J 5 bases; bases outside gene matches: 15. The CDR3 is CASSFSPGAGGWTEAFF. The DNA for the CDR3 is TGTGCCAGCAGCTTCTCCCCCGGCGCAGGGGGGTGGACTGAAGCTTTCTTT.

This sequence joins TRBV21-1 and TRBJ2-7; the table's D call TRBD1 went unverified against the DNA. TRBV21-1 corresponds to a pseudogene. The CDR3 covers 15 residues. The CDR3: CASSEKQGLVGEQYF. CDR3 sequence (DNA): TGTGCCAGCAGCGAAAAACAGGGGTTAGTGGGCGAGCAGTACTTC.

This clone has a handful of counts. This chain links TRBV5-6 with TRBJ1-2; 8 bases are a match to TRBD1. Looked up from germline, CDR1 is SGHDT and CDR2 is YYEEEE. The CDR3 covers 14 residues. With V trimmed by 5 bases and J by 2 bases, 5 bases remained unmatched. The CDR3 is CASSRDRTNYGYTF. The DNA for the CDR3 is TGTGCCAGCAGTCGGGACAGGACAAACTATGGCTACACCTTC.

This clone appeared a few times. This chain links TRBV5-4 with TRBJ1-6, with unresolved D. The CDR3 consists of 14 residues. V was cut by 5 bases and J by 9 bases, with 15 bases left in between. The germline gives CDR1 SGHNT, CDR2 YYREEE (reference sequence). The CDR3 DNA is TGTGCCAGCAGAAACGGAGAGGGAGGTTCACCCCTCCACTTT. This gives the protein CASRNGEGGSPLHF. Combining the CDR3 with reference TRBV5-4 and TRBJ1-6 gives the whole variable domain ETGVTQSPTHLIKTRGQQVTLRCSSQSGHNTVSWYQQALGQGPQFIFQYYREEENGRGNFPPRFSGLQFPNYSSELNVNALELDDSALYLCASRNGEGGSPLHFGNGTRLTVT.

The chain couples TRBV6-5 to TRBJ2-7, with TRBD2 matching 9 bases. Germline V gene data show CDR1 as MNHEY and CDR2 as SVGAGI. The CDR3 loop spans 13 amino acids. V dropped 6 bases and J dropped 4; count of bases not matched to a gene: 4. CDR3 coding DNA: TGTGCCAGCAGCCGACTAGCGGAGTACGAGCAGTACTTC. Its protein is CASSRLAEYEQYF.

This chain links TRBV5-3 with TRBJ1-5, with D uncertain. TRBV5-3 is treated as an ORF (open reading frame) with a function not yet certain. This CDR3 has 17 amino acids. Between the trimmed V and J ends, which lost 3 bases and 4 bases, there was a span of 20 bases. CDR3 protein: CARSWRRAGTENQPQHF. The DNA for the CDR3 is TGTGCCAGAAGCTGGCGGCGGGCAGGAACTGAAAATCAGCCCCAGCATTTT.

The chain uses TRBV9 and TRBJ2-7; 8 positions agree with TRBD2. The germline V gene encodes CDR1 SGDLS and CDR2 YYNGEE. The CDR3 spans 15 residues. Losses at the gene ends were 0 bases for V and 0 bases for J; bases not matched to a gene: 2. CDR3 bases: TGTGCCAGCAGCGTAGACAGCGGGAGCTCCTACGAGCAGTACTTC. It encodes CASSVDSGSSYEQYF.

This sequence joins TRBV7-2 and TRBJ1-2; D remains unclear. CDR1 SGHTA and CDR2 FQGNSA come from the germline V gene. Trimming shortened V by 2 bases and J by 4 bases, and 11 bases separated the two germline ends. CDR3 length: 14 residues. The CDR3 here is CASSLSFPSYGYTF. The CDR3 DNA reads as TGTGCCAGCAGCTTAAGCTTCCCCTCCTATGGCTACACCTTC.

The V gene is TRBV5-1, the J gene TRBJ1-6, with D perhaps TRBD1 (5 bases). V shed 7 bases and J shed 14 bases, with 13 bases lying between them. Per the germline V gene, CDR1 is SGHRS and CDR2 is YFSETQ. The CDR3 has 11 residues. DNA for the CDR3: TGCGCCAGCTTGAGGGACTCCGCCCTCCACTTT. Its translation: CASLRDSALHF. The full variable domain, its missing parts supplied by reference TRBV5-1 and TRBJ1-6, is KAGVTQTPRYLIKTRGQQVTLSCSPISGHRSVSWYQQTPGQGLQFLFEYFSETQRNKGNFPGRFSGRQFSNSRSEMNVSTLELGDSALYLCASLRDSALHFGNGTRLTVT.

V is TRBV9 and J is TRBJ2-1; D gene uncertain. V was cut by 3 bases and J by 9 bases, with 10 bases left in between. This CDR3 is 12 amino acids long. CDR1 is SGDLS and CDR2 is YYNGEE in the germline V gene. This chain's CDR3 is CASSDILGEQFF. In DNA, the CDR3 is TGTGCCAGCAGCGATATTCTAGGTGAGCAGTTCTTC.

The gene calls are TRBV11-2 and TRBJ1-1, with D perhaps matching TRBD1 (5 bases). In germline, CDR1 is SGHAT, CDR2 FQNNGV. The length of the CDR3 is 14 residues. Trimming cost V 7 bases and J 1 base, with 13 bases left between them. The CDR3 sequence is CASTPPRENTEAFF. The CDR3 region has the DNA TGTGCCAGCACCCCTCCCAGGGAGAACACTGAAGCTTTCTTT.

The V call is TRBV5-6, the J call TRBJ1-4; possibly TRBD1 for D (5 bases). The germline V gene has CDR1 SGHDT and CDR2 YYEEEE. The germline V and J ends were trimmed by 4 bases and 7 bases, with 14 bases remaining between them. The CDR3 runs 14 residues. The CDR3 nucleotides are TGTGCCAGCAGCGATTGGGGGAGGGGTGAAAAACTGTTTTTT. The encoded protein is CASSDWGRGEKLFF. The complete variable domain, with remaining parts taken from reference TRBV5-6 and TRBJ1-4, reads DAGVTQSPTHLIKTRGQQVTLRCSPKSGHDTVSWYQQALGQGPQFIFQYYEEEERQRGNFPDRFSGHQFPNYSSELNVNALLLGDSALYLCASSDWGRGEKLFFGSGTQLSVL.

The chain couples TRBV6-5 to TRBJ1-6, with TRBD1 identical over 10 bases. From germline, CDR1 is MNHEY and CDR2 SVGAGI. The junction had 4 bases not matched to a gene; V was cut back by 6 bases and J by 8 bases. The CDR3 covers 14 residues. CDR3 bases: TGTGCCAGCAGGGGACAGGGGTTGGATTCACCCCTCCACTTT. Its protein is CASRGQGLDSPLHF.

This chain joins TRBV2 and TRBJ1-2, with a weak D call TRBD1 (5 bases). The germline V and J ends were trimmed by 1 base and 7 bases, with 13 bases remaining between them. Looked up from germline, CDR1 is SNHLY and CDR2 is FYNNEI. This CDR3 is 14 amino acids long. CDR3 region: CASSEVGGVRGYTF. The CDR3 DNA is TGTGCCAGCAGTGAAGTGGGGGGGGTTCGTGGCTACACCTTC.

The chain combines TRBV29-1 with TRBJ2-1; 9 bases agree with TRBD2. Germline V gene sequence: CDR1 SQVTM, CDR2 ANQGSEA. Trimming at V came to 7 bases and at J to 14 bases, leaving 15 bases not matched to a gene. This CDR3 region has 13 residues. DNA of the CDR3: TGCAGCGCCCGAGCCCTAGCGGGAAAATTGGAGTTCTTC. It is translated as CSARALAGKLEFF.

The chain joins TRBV4-1 to TRBJ1-4; D is unresolved. Trimming took off 1 base at V and 4 bases at J, with 13 bases between the two ends. This CDR3 has 16 amino acids. Per the germline V gene, CDR1 is MGHRA and CDR2 is YSYEKL. The CDR3 DNA reads as TGCGCCAGCAGCCAAGCCAACAGCTTTGTTAATGAAAAACTGTTTTTT. This encodes CASSQANSFVNEKLFF.

The V gene is TRBV7-2, the J gene TRBJ1-2, with a possible D match to TRBD1 (6 bases). Germline V gene data show CDR1 as SGHTA and CDR2 as FQGNSA. This CDR3 has 13 amino acids. Trimming stripped 5 bases from V and 8 bases from J, with 15 bases between. The CDR3 DNA is TGTGCCAGCAGCCGTGACAGGATCGGGGGCTACACCTTC. Its translation is CASSRDRIGGYTF. The variable domain in full, completed from reference TRBV7-2 and TRBJ1-2, reads GAGVSQSPSNKVTEKGKDVELRCDPISGHTALYWYRQSLGQGLEFLIYFQGNSAPDKSGLPSDRFSAERTGGSVSTLTIQRTQQEDSAVYLCASSRDRIGGYTFGSGTRLTVV.

This sequence joins TRBV27 and TRBJ2-2; D gene ambiguous. The CDR3 sequence is 14 residues long. Trimming took 3 bases from V and 1 from J, leaving 6 bases between them. Germline CDR1 MNHEY, CDR2 SMNVEV (reference sequence). The CDR3 bases are TGTGCCAGCAGTTTCTTCCGGAACACCGGGGAGCTGTTTTTT. Encoded protein: CASSFFRNTGELFF.

The rearrangement links TRBV9 to TRBJ2-2, with 8 nucleotides matching TRBD2. The CDR3 extends over 16 amino acids. The trim removed 2 bases at V and 5 bases at J, leaving 8 bases unmatched. Germline CDR1 and CDR2: SGDLS and YYNGEE. The CDR3 DNA reads TGTGCCAGCAGCGTCGGCGGGAGGCTAAGAACCGGGGAGCTGTTTTTT. This encodes CASSVGGRLRTGELFF.

The V and J genes are TRBV6-5 and TRBJ1-1; 7 bases map to TRBD1. CDR3 size: 15 residues. The V gene's germline CDR1 is MNHEY and CDR2 SVGAGI. Trimming took 7 bases from V and 1 from J; bases not matched to a gene: 9. CDR3 bases: TGTGCCAGCAACGATAGGACAGGCGGGAACACTGAAGCTTTCTTT. Protein: CASNDRTGGNTEAFF.

This clone showed up just once. The chain carries TRBV5-1 and TRBJ2-1; 8 bases fit TRBD1. The germline V gene has CDR1 SGHRS and CDR2 YFSETQ. This CDR3 is 17 amino acids long. With 0 bases clipped from V and 0 bases from J, the junction kept 5 bases outside the gene matches. CDR3 amino acids: CASSLERTGLSYNEQFF. The CDR3 coding sequence is TGCGCCAGCAGCTTGGAACGGACAGGGCTCTCCTACAATGAGCAGTTCTTC.

This clone was detected once. The CDR3 here is CASSEQVMHTDTQYF. The CDR3, as DNA: TGCGCCAGCAGTGAGCAGGTAATGCACACAGATACGCAGTATTTT. This sequence joins TRBV10-2 and TRBJ2-3; unclear D gene. Germline V gives CDR1 WSHSY, CDR2 SAAADI. The CDR3 has 15 amino acids. Trimming stripped 2 bases from V and 2 bases from J, with 11 bases between.